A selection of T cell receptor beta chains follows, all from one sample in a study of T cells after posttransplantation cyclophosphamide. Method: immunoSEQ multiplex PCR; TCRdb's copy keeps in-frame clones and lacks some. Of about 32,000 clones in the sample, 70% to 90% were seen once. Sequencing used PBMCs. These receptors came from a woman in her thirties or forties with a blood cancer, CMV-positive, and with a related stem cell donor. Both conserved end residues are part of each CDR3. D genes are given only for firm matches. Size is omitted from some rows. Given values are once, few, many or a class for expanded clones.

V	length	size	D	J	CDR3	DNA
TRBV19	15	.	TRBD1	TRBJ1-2	CASGITGTGMYGYTF	TGTGCCAGTGGAATTACCGGGACAGGCATGTATGGCTACACCTTC
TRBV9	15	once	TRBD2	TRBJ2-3	CASSGTGLAGGPRYF	TGTGCCAGCAGCGGAACGGGACTAGCGGGGGGGCCTCGGTATTTT
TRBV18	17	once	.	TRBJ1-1	CASSPPGRGPMNTEAFF	TGTGCCAGCTCACCACCGGGGCGGGGCCCCATGAACACTGAAGCTTTCTTT
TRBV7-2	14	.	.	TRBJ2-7	CASSSDRGSYEQYF	TGTGCCAGCAGCTCCGACCGGGGATCGTACGAGCAGTACTTC
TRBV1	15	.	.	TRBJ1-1	CTSSQEGGMDTEAFF	TGCACCAGCAGCCAAGAAGGGGGTATGGACACTGAAGCTTTCTTT
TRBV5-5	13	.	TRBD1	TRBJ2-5	CASSQTGQETQYF	TGTGCCAGCAGCCAGACAGGGCAAGAGACCCAGTACTTC
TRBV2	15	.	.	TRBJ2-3	CASSEGRGGTDTQYF	TGTGCCAGCAGTGAAGGCAGGGGCGGGACAGATACGCAGTATTTT
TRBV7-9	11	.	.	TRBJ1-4	CASSRAGELFF	TGTGCCAGCAGCCGCGCGGGGGAACTGTTTTTT
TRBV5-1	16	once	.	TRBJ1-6	CASSLGLRSYNSPLHF	TGCGCCAGCAGCTTGGGCCTGAGGTCCTATAATTCACCCCTCCACTTT
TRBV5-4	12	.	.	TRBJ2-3	CASSFNTDTQYF	TGTGCCAGCAGCTTCAACACAGATACGCAGTATTTT
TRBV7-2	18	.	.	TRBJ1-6	CASSPQPQGSSYNSPLHF	TGTGCCAGCAGCCCGCAACCCCAGGGGAGCTCCTATAATTCACCCCTCCACTTT
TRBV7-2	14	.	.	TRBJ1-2	CASRPPGSNYGYTF	TGTGCCAGCAGGCCCCCGGGTTCTAACTATGGCTACACCTTC
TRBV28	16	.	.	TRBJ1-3	CASRRLRTLSGNTIYF	TGTGCCAGCAGGCGCCTCAGGACTCTCTCTGGAAACACCATATATTTT
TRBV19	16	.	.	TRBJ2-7	CASSSAGTLSSYEQCF	TGTGCCAGTAGTTCCGCCGGGACACTAAGCTCCTACGAGCAGTGCTTC
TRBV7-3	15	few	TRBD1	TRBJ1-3	CASSPRTGEINTIYF	TGTGCCAGCAGCCCACGGACAGGGGAGATTAACACCATATATTTT
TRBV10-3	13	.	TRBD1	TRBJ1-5	CAIGTGGYQPQHF	TGTGCCATCGGGACAGGGGGCTATCAGCCCCAGCATTTT
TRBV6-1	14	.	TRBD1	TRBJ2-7	CASWRGQGAHEQYF	TGTGCCAGCTGGCGGGGACAGGGGGCCCACGAGCAGTACTTC
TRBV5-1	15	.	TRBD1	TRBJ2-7	CASSQGGRSSYEQYF	TGCGCCAGCAGCCAAGGGGGCAGGAGCTCCTACGAGCAGTACTTC
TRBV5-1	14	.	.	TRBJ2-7	CASSPGHQTYGQYF	TGCGCCAGCAGCCCTGGACACCAGACCTACGGGCAGTACTTC
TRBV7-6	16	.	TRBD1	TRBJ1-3	CASSPTGPSSGNTIYF	TGTGCCAGCAGCCCGACAGGGCCGAGCTCTGGAAACACCATATATTTT
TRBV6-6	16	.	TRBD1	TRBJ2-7	CASSYSPGQPFSEQYF	TGTGCCAGCAGTTACTCACCGGGACAGCCTTTCTCCGAGCAGTACTTC
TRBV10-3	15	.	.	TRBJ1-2	CAISESSLGAYGYTF	TGTGCCATCAGTGAGTCGAGCCTAGGGGCCTATGGCTACACCTTC
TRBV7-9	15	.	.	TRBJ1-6	CASSPTASYNSPLHF	TGTGCCAGCAGCCCTACAGCATCCTATAATTCACCCCTCCACTTT
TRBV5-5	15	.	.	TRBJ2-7	CASSLGHLNSYEQYF	TGTGCCAGCAGCTTGGGACATCTTAACTCCTACGAGCAGTACTTC
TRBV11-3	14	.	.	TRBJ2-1	CASSSGGSDNEQFF	TGTGCCAGCAGCTCTGGGGGCAGTGACAATGAGCAGTTCTTC